The clone carrying this TCR beta chain was seen ten or more times. Its cognate antigen is unknown. The entry originates in a study of glioma-infiltrating T cells. Amplification of TCR alpha and beta CDR3 regions from RNA used iRepertoire nested multiplex PCR. For one-step reverse transcription and amplification, 100-400 ng of tissue mRNA or PBMC total RNA was used. In TCRdb, the multiplex PCR reads were re-called with MiXCR into one record per CDR3 protein. The sample lists 150,000 to 200,000 distinct CDR3 sequences, about 32% occurring once. Study outcomes and limitations: Tissue-blood divergence was below expectation in non-neoplastic patients, above in gliomas. CDR3 overlap between tissue and blood was very small.

The V end was cut by 0 bases, the J end by 0 bases, with 6 bases between. Germline V gene sequence: CDR1 DFQATT, CDR2 SNEGSKA (reference sequence). CDR3 size: 14 residues. Sample: glioma tissue, nonneoplastic brain tissue, or PBMCs (not recorded which). This TCR was sampled from a human donor with low-grade glioma or glioblastoma, undergoing nonglioma brain surgery, or in good health (not recorded which). The chain uses TRBV20-1 and TRBJ1-5; D is undetermined. This chain's CDR3 is CSARDTYSNQPQHF. Here the CDR3 DNA reads TGCAGTGCTAGAGACACGTATAGCAATCAGCCCCAGCATTTT.